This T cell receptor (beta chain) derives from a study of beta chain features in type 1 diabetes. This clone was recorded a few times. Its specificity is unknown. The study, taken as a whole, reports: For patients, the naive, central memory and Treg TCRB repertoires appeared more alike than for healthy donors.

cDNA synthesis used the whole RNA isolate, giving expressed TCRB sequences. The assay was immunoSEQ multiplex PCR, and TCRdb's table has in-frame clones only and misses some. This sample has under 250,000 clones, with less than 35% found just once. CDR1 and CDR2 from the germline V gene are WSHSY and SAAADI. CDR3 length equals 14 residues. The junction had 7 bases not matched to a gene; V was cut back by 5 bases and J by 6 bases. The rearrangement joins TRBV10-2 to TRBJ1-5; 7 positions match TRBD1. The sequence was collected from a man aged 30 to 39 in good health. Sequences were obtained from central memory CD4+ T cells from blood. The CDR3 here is CASSLTGEGQPQHF. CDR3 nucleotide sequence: TGCGCCAGCAGTCTAACAGGGGAGGGTCAGCCCCAGCATTTT.